This is a list of T cell receptor beta chains from one sample in a study of T cell clones after liver transplantation. Method: immunoSEQ multiplex PCR; TCRdb's copy keeps in-frame clones and lacks some. Counted here are some 120,000 clones, less than 95% occurring once; the ten biggest clones make up 0.65% to 0.85%. The sequenced sample was CD4+ T cells from blood, obtained 12 months after liver transplant. The origin of the receptors is a human patient who received a liver transplant. Some T cells may be the graft donor's. Each CDR3 is given with its conserved first and last residue. Each record gives: clone size, V gene, J gene, D gene, CDR3 protein, CDR3 DNA. The D gene is left open where the match is weak. Only some rows state a clone size, as once, few, many or a class for expanded clones.

clone size: .
V gene: TRBV6-5
J gene: TRBJ1-5
D gene: .
CDR3 protein: CASSYGQFSNQPQHF
CDR3 DNA: TGTGCCAGCAGTTACGGCCAGTTTAGCAATCAGCCCCAGCATTTT

clone size: .
V gene: TRBV15
J gene: TRBJ1-4
D gene: .
CDR3 protein: CATSRDPRNEKLFF
CDR3 DNA: TGTGCCACCAGCAGAGATCCACGTAACGAAAAACTGTTTTTT

clone size: .
V gene: TRBV28
J gene: TRBJ2-3
D gene: .
CDR3 protein: CASTSAPGTDTQYF
CDR3 DNA: TGTGCCAGCACCTCGGCCCCGGGGACAGATACGCAGTATTTT

clone size: .
V gene: TRBV10-2
J gene: TRBJ1-5
D gene: .
CDR3 protein: CASSWGNQPQHF
CDR3 DNA: TGCGCCAGCAGTTGGGGCAATCAGCCCCAGCATTTT

clone size: .
V gene: TRBV28
J gene: TRBJ1-4
D gene: .
CDR3 protein: CASSTQGVGNEKLFF
CDR3 DNA: TGTGCCAGCAGTACTCAGGGAGTTGGTAATGAAAAACTGTTTTTT

clone size: .
V gene: TRBV15
J gene: TRBJ2-5
D gene: TRBD2
CDR3 protein: CATSRVRTSGRQETQYF
CDR3 DNA: TGTGCCACCAGCAGAGTCCGGACTAGCGGGAGACAAGAGACCCAGTACTTC

clone size: .
V gene: TRBV10-3
J gene: TRBJ2-3
D gene: .
CDR3 protein: CAISSHQADTQYF
CDR3 DNA: TGTGCCATCAGTTCCCACCAGGCGGATACGCAGTATTTT

clone size: .
V gene: TRBV7-2
J gene: TRBJ1-2
D gene: .
CDR3 protein: CASSLEWADAEGYTF
CDR3 DNA: TGTGCCAGCAGCTTAGAGTGGGCAGACGCGGAGGGCTACACCTTC

clone size: .
V gene: TRBV6-6
J gene: TRBJ2-2
D gene: TRBD2
CDR3 protein: CASSPGLAGDTGELFF
CDR3 DNA: TGTGCCAGCAGCCCGGGACTAGCGGGAGACACCGGGGAGCTGTTTTTT

clone size: once
V gene: TRBV6-4
J gene: TRBJ2-2
D gene: TRBD2
CDR3 protein: CATRDYQGGELFF
CDR3 DNA: TGTGCCACCCGGGACTACCAGGGCGGGGAGCTGTTTTTT

clone size: .
V gene: TRBV5-4
J gene: TRBJ1-2
D gene: .
CDR3 protein: CASSSTEAYGYTF
CDR3 DNA: TGTGCCAGCAGCTCGACGGAGGCCTATGGCTACACCTTC

clone size: .
V gene: TRBV19
J gene: TRBJ2-7
D gene: .
CDR3 protein: CASSMNQGSYEQYF
CDR3 DNA: TGTGCCAGTAGTATGAATCAGGGATCTTACGAGCAGTACTTC

clone size: .
V gene: TRBV27
J gene: TRBJ1-1
D gene: .
CDR3 protein: CASSFLGTEAFF
CDR3 DNA: TGTGCCAGCAGTTTTCTAGGGACTGAAGCTTTCTTT

clone size: .
V gene: TRBV27
J gene: TRBJ1-2
D gene: .
CDR3 protein: CASSLSQGRYGYTF
CDR3 DNA: TGTGCCAGCAGTTTATCTCAGGGTCGCTATGGCTACACCTTC

clone size: .
V gene: TRBV4-1
J gene: TRBJ2-1
D gene: .
CDR3 protein: CASSQDLAGIRQFF
CDR3 DNA: TGCGCCAGCAGCCAAGATTTGGCGGGAATAAGGCAGTTCTTC

clone size: .
V gene: TRBV28
J gene: TRBJ1-1
D gene: .
CDR3 protein: CASQTDWTEAFF
CDR3 DNA: TGTGCCAGCCAGACAGATTGGACTGAAGCTTTCTTT

clone size: .
V gene: TRBV27
J gene: TRBJ1-4
D gene: .
CDR3 protein: CASSSTLPLGPQPEKLFF
CDR3 DNA: TGTGCCAGCAGTTCCACACTACCTCTCGGGCCTCAACCCGAAAAACTGTTTTTT

clone size: .
V gene: TRBV28
J gene: TRBJ2-7
D gene: TRBD2
CDR3 protein: CASSPSGSSYEQYF
CDR3 DNA: TGTGCCAGCAGTCCAAGCGGGAGCTCCTACGAGCAGTACTTC

clone size: .
V gene: TRBV28
J gene: TRBJ2-5
D gene: TRBD2
CDR3 protein: CASSTSAGSGTQYF
CDR3 DNA: TGTGCCAGCAGCACTAGCGCGGGATCGGGGACCCAGTACTTC

clone size: .
V gene: TRBV6-5
J gene: TRBJ2-5
D gene: .
CDR3 protein: CASSFTGSPQETQYF
CDR3 DNA: TGTGCCAGCAGTTTCACCGGGAGTCCGCAGGAGACCCAGTACTTC

clone size: .
V gene: TRBV7-9
J gene: TRBJ2-4
D gene: .
CDR3 protein: CASSPGHQNLAKNIQYF
CDR3 DNA: TGTGCCAGCAGCCCGGGACACCAGAACCTAGCCAAAAACATTCAGTACTTC

clone size: .
V gene: TRBV19
J gene: TRBJ1-2
D gene: TRBD1
CDR3 protein: CASRQTGGYTF
CDR3 DNA: TGTGCCAGTAGACAGACAGGGGGCTACACCTTC

clone size: .
V gene: TRBV28
J gene: TRBJ2-2
D gene: .
CDR3 protein: CASSLLGVAANTGELFF
CDR3 DNA: TGTGCCAGCAGTTTATTGGGGGTAGCGGCGAACACCGGGGAGCTGTTTTTT

clone size: .
V gene: TRBV2
J gene: TRBJ2-1
D gene: TRBD2
CDR3 protein: CASSELAGGYNEQFF
CDR3 DNA: TGTGCCAGCAGTGAACTAGCGGGAGGGTACAATGAGCAGTTCTTC

clone size: .
V gene: TRBV27
J gene: TRBJ2-5
D gene: .
CDR3 protein: CASGRRQTSQETQYF
CDR3 DNA: TGTGCCAGCGGAAGACGACAGACCAGCCAAGAGACCCAGTACTTC

clone size: .
V gene: TRBV6-6
J gene: TRBJ2-1
D gene: .
CDR3 protein: CASSSGLEQFF
CDR3 DNA: TGTGCCAGCAGCTCAGGACTTGAGCAGTTCTTC

clone size: .
V gene: TRBV9
J gene: TRBJ2-3
D gene: TRBD1
CDR3 protein: CASSVPGGGDTQYF
CDR3 DNA: TGTGCCAGCAGCGTACCAGGGGGCGGAGATACGCAGTATTTT

clone size: .
V gene: TRBV6-5
J gene: TRBJ2-5
D gene: TRBD2
CDR3 protein: CASSYSQREGQETQYF
CDR3 DNA: TGTGCCAGCAGTTACTCGCAGCGGGAGGGCCAAGAGACCCAGTACTTC

clone size: .
V gene: TRBV18
J gene: TRBJ2-7
D gene: TRBD2
CDR3 protein: CASSLAELAEQYF
CDR3 DNA: TGTGCCAGCTCTCTAGCGGAGTTGGCCGAGCAGTACTTC

clone size: .
V gene: TRBV15
J gene: TRBJ2-5
D gene: .
CDR3 protein: CATSTRTEGETQYF
CDR3 DNA: TGTGCCACCAGTACTCGGACTGAGGGAGAGACCCAGTACTTC

clone size: .
V gene: TRBV19
J gene: TRBJ2-7
D gene: TRBD2
CDR3 protein: CASSSEGLAGQIEYEQYF
CDR3 DNA: TGTGCCAGTAGTAGTGAGGGACTAGCGGGACAAATCGAATACGAGCAGTACTTC

clone size: .
V gene: TRBV5-4
J gene: TRBJ1-5
D gene: TRBD1
CDR3 protein: CASSKLRQGASNQPPHF
CDR3 DNA: TGTGCCAGCAGCAAGCTCAGACAGGGGGCTAGCAATCAGCCCCCGCATTTT